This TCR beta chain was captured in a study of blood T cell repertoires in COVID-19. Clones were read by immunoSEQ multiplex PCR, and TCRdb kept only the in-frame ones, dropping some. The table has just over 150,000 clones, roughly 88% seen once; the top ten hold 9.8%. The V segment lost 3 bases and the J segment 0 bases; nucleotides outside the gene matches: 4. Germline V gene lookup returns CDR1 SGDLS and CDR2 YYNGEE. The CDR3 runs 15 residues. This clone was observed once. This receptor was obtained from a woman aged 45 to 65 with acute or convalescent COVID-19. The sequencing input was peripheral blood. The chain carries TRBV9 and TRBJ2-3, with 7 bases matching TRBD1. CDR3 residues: CASSEGQVSTDTQYF. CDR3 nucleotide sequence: TGTGCCAGCAGCGAAGGACAGGTTAGCACAGATACGCAGTATTTT.